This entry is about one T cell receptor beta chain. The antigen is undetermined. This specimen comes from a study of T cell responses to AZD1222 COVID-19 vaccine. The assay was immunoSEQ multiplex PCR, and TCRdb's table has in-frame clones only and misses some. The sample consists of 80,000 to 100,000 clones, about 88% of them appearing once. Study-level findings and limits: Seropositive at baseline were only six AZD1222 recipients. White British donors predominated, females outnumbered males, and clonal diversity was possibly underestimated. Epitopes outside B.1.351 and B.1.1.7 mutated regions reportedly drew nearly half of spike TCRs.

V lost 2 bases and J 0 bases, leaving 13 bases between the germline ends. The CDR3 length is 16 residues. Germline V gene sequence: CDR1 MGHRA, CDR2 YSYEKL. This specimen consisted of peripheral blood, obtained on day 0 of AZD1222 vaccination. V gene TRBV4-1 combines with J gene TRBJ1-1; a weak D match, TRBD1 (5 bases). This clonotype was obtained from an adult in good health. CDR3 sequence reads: CASSQSLQEMNTEAFF. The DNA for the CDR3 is TGCGCCAGCAGCCAATCTTTACAGGAAATGAACACTGAAGCTTTCTTT.